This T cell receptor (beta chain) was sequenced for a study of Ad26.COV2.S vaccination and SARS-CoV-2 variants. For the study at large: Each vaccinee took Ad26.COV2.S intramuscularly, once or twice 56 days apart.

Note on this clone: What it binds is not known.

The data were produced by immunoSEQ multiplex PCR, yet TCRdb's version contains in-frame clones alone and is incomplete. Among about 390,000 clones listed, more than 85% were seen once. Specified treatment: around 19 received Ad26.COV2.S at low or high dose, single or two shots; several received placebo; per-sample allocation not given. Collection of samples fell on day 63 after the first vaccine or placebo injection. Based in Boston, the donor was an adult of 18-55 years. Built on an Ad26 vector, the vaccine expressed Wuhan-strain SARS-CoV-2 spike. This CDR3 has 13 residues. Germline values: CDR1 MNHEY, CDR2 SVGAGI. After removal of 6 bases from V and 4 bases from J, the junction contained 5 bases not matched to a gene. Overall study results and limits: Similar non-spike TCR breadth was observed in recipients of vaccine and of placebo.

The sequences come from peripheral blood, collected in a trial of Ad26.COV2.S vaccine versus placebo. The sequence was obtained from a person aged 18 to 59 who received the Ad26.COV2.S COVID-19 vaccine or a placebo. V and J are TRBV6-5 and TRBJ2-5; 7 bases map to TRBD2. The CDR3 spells CASRETSTETQYF. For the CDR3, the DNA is TGTGCCAGCAGGGAGACTAGCACAGAGACCCAGTACTTC.